One sample yielded the 5 T cell receptor beta chains listed below, sequenced in a study of blood T cell repertoires in COVID-19. Profiled with immunoSEQ multiplex PCR; TCRdb holds only in-frame clones, not every one. The sample comprises about 150,000 clones, 80% to 85% of which are singletons, and about 8.1% rests with the top ten. The material sequenced was peripheral blood. The receptor source for this set is a young man with COVID-19, enrolled during active disease.

The chain recombines TRBV6-5 with TRBJ2-3; 7 bases are a match to TRBD2. V dropped 2 bases and J dropped 4; count of bases not matched to a gene: 6. Germline CDR1 reads MNHEY; CDR2 reads SVGAGI. The CDR3 is 15 amino acids. CDR3 nucleotide sequence: TGTGCCAGCAGTTACGGGTCGGGAGGTCCAGATACGCAGTATTTT. Encoded protein: CASSYGSGGPDTQYF.

The chain carries TRBV4-1 and TRBJ2-3; D perhaps matches TRBD2 (6 bases). V was clipped by 0 bases and J by 2 bases, with 15 bases between them. The CDR3 is 17 amino acids. Per the germline V gene, CDR1 is MGHRA and CDR2 is YSYEKL. As DNA, the CDR3 is TGCGCCAGCAGCCAAGACGGGGGAGGCTCAACCACAGATACGCAGTATTTT. Translating gives CASSQDGGGSTTDTQYF.

This chain joins TRBV24-1 and TRBJ2-3; 12 bases match TRBD2. J lost 3 bases, V lost 12 bases, and 6 bases had no gene match. The germline V gene has CDR1 KGHDR and CDR2 SFDVKD. The length of the CDR3 is 14 residues. The CDR3 here is CAASGRAGTDTQYF. Written as DNA, the CDR3 is TGTGCCGCTAGCGGGAGGGCCGGTACAGATACGCAGTATTTT.

V is TRBV5-5 and J is TRBJ2-5, with TRBD2 matching over 10 bases. Looked up from germline, CDR1 is SGHKS and CDR2 is YYEKEE (reference sequence). This CDR3 contains 18 residues. V trimming: 6 bases; J trimming: 4 bases; junction bases outside the gene matches: 18. The CDR3 nucleotides are TGTGCCAGCACCAAGGAGCTAGCGGGAGAATTCGTCCGAGAGACCCAGTACTTC. It yields the protein CASTKELAGEFVRETQYF.

J is TRBJ2-1 and V is TRBV30; D possibly corresponds to TRBD1 (5 bases). Trimming removed 3 bases from V and 6 bases from J, with 9 bases in between. Per germline, CDR1 GTSNPN and CDR2 SVGIG (reference sequence). CDR3 size: 12 residues. The CDR3 coding sequence is TGTGCCTGGAGCGAAGGGGCCAATGAGCAGTTCTTC. It codes for CAWSEGANEQFF. Full variable domain (rest looked up from reference TRBV30 and TRBJ2-1): SQTIHQWPATLVQPVGSPLSLECTVEGTSNPNLYWYRQAAGRGLQLLFYSVGIGQISSEVPQNLSASRPQDRQFILSSKKLLLSDSGFYLCAWSEGANEQFFGPGTRLTVL.